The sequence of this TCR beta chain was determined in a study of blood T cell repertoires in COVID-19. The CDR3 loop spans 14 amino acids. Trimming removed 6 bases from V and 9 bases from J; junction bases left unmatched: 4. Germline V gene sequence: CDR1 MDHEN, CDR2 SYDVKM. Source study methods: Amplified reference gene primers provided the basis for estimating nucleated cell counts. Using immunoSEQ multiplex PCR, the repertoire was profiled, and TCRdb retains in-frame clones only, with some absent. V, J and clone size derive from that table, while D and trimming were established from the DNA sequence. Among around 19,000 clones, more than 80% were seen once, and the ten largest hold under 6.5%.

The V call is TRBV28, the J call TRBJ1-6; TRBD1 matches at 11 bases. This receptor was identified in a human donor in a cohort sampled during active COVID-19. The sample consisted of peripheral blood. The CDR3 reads CASSRTGGVSPLHF. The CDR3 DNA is TGTGCCAGCAGCCGGACAGGGGGCGTTTCACCCCTCCACTTT. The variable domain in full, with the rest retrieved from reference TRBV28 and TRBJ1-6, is DVKVTQSSRYLVKRTGEKVFLECVQDMDHENMFWYRQDPGLGLRLIYFSYDVKMKEKGDIPEGYSVSREKKERFSLILESASTNQTSMYLCASSRTGGVSPLHFGNGTRLTVT.